This section outlines one T cell receptor (beta chain) sequence together with its context. Its antigen remains unidentified. No clone much larger than this one lies a single base away; base qualities are absent. This entry comes from a study of lymphopenia after photon versus proton radiotherapy (dated by TCRdb to between 2018 and 2020). Study-wide context: The immunological effects of photon versus proton radiation therapy were compared in patients with gastrointestinal tumors who developed high-grade lymphopenia. The study aimed to characterize how the two radiation modalities differ in their impact on the immune system. The roughly 18 patients in the cohort had gastrointestinal tumors, were treated with either photon or proton therapy, and subsequently developed lymphopenia. Findings and caveats that apply to the study as a whole: The survival association was assessed only in patients who died, and the authors presented better survival with proton therapy as a possibility rather than a demonstrated result. After the lymphocyte count nadir, photon-treated repertoires showed oligoclonal expansion, especially of CD8+ Temra cells, which drove the drop in diversity. Across the cohort, among patients who died, a greater drop in TCR diversity after the nadir was inversely correlated with overall survival time. During treatment, patients who received photon therapy lost naive T cells and TCR diversity and gained effector/memory populations, whereas patients who received proton therapy remained relatively stable.

According to the germline V gene, CDR1 reads MDHEN and CDR2 reads SYDVKM. The CDR3 runs 12 residues from the cysteine to the phenylalanine. CDR3 DNA is the only sequence kept; it has 36 bases, read in frame from the first base. Trimming at the junction amounts to 6 bases on V and 4 bases on J, and the germline ends lie 10 bases apart. The library was prepared using the immunoSEQ multiplex PCR assay. Deep sequencing of rearranged TCR beta loci, alongside multiparametric flow cytometry, was used to profile T cell repertoires. Held by TCRdb, this immuneACCESS table contains in-frame sequences only and omits some clones. Under half of the omission traces to an unresolved V gene where checked; the cause of the rest is unknown. The sample table shows 25,000 to 30,000 clones, and roughly 85% are seen once. The top ten hold roughly 5.2% of the sample.

The clonotype was recovered from a man aged 25-40 years with gastric cancer. The chain was built from TRBV28 and TRBJ2-7; the D gene is perhaps TRBD1 or TRBD2, each of them matching over 5 bases. The sequencing here drew on peripheral blood, taken from a patient treated with photon-based radiotherapy. The nucleotide sequence is TGTGCCAGCAGAAGGGGAGATTACGAGCAGTACTTC. Its translation is CASRRGDYEQYF.